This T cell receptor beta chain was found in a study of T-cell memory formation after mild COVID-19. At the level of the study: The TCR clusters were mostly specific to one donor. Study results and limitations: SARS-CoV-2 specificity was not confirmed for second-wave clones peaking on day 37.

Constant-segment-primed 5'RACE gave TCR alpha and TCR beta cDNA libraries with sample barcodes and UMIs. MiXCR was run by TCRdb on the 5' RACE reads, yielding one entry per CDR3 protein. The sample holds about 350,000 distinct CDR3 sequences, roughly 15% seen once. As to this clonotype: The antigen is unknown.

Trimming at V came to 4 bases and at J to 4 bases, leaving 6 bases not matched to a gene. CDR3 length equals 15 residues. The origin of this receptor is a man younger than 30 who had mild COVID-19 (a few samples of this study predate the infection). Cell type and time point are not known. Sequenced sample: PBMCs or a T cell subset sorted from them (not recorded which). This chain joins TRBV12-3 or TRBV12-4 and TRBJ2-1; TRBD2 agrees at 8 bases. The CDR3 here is CASSSGGAGYNEQFF. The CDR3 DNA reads TGTGCCAGCAGTTCGGGGGGGGCGGGGTACAATGAGCAGTTCTTC.